This T cell receptor (beta chain) was recovered during a study of T cells after yellow fever vaccination. The CDR3 runs to 13 residues. V was clipped by 5 bases and J by 2 bases, with 8 bases between them. Germline values: CDR1 ENHRY, CDR2 SYGVKD. A note on this clonotype: Its specificity is not known.

Overall study results and limits: Sorted repertoires could include abundant contaminating clonotypes from bulk cells. A faster peak, day 5 versus 15, was reached by the weaker secondary response.

A process of 5'RACE template switching, which added a universal primer site and UMIs, was used to make TCR cDNA. TCRdb called the 5' RACE reads again in MiXCR, with one record for every CDR3 protein. The table shows 300,000 to 400,000 distinct CDR3 sequences, with roughly 8.7% occurring only once. The chain recombines TRBV10-3 with TRBJ2-3; D may be TRBD1 or TRBD2 (5 bases each). This TCR was sampled from a man aged 18 to 35 who received the YFV17D yellow fever vaccine. The specimen comprised PBMCs, sampled on the day of the first yellow fever vaccination. The CDR3 spells CAISRGLTDTQYF. CDR3 coding DNA: TGTGCCATCAGTCGGGGCCTCACAGATACGCAGTATTTT.